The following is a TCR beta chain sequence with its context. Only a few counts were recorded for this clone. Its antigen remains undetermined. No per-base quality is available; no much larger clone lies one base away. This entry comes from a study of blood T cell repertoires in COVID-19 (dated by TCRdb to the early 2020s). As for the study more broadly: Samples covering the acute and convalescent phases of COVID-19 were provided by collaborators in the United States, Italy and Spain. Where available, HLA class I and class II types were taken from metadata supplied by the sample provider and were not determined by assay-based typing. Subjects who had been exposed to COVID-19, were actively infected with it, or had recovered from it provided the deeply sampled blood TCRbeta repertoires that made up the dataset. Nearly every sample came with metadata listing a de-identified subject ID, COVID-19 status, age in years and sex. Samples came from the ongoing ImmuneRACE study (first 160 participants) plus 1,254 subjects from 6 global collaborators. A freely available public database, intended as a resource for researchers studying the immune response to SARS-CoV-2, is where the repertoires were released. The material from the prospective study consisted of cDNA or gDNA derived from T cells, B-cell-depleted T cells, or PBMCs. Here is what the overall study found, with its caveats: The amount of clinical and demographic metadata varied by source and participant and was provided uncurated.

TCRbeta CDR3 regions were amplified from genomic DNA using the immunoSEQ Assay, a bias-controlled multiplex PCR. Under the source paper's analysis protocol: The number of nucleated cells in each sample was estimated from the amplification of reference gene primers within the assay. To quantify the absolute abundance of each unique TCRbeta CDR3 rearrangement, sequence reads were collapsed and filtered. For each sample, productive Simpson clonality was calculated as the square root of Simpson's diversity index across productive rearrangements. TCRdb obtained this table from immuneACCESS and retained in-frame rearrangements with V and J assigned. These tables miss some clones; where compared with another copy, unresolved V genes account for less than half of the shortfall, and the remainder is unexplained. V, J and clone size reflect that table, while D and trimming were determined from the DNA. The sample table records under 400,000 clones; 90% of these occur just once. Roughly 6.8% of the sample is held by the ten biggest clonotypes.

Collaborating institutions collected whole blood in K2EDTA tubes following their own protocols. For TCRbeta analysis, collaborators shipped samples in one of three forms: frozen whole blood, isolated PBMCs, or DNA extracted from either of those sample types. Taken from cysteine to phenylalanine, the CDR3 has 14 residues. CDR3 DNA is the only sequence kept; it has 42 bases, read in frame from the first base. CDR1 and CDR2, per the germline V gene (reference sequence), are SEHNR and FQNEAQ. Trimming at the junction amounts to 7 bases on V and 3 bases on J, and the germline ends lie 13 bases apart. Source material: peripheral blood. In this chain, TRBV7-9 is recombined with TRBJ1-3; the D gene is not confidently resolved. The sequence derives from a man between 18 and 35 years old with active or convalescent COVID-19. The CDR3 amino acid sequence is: CASKKTEGGNTIYF. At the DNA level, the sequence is TGTGCCAGCAAAAAGACGGAGGGTGGAAACACCATATATTTT.